This T cell receptor beta chain was retrieved from a study of blood T cell repertoires in COVID-19. Background on the study: Researchers got acute and convalescent COVID-19 samples from the United States, Italy and Spain. T cells, B-cell-depleted T cells, or PBMCs supplied cDNA or gDNA.

In the original processing: Estimation of nucleated cell counts was performed using reference gene primer amplification. The data were produced by immunoSEQ multiplex PCR, yet TCRdb's version contains in-frame clones alone and is incomplete. Clonal size and the V and J genes are those of that table, whereas D and trimming came from the DNA. The data contain some 120,000 clones, about 87% of them singletons. This clone turned up a few times. Trimming at V came to 1 base and at J to 4 bases, leaving 5 bases not matched to a gene. CDR1 and CDR2 (germline): SGDLS, YYNGEE. This CDR3 contains 15 residues. The TCR sequence derives from a woman aged 45 to 65 with acute or convalescent COVID-19. The specimen was peripheral blood. The chain joins TRBV9 to TRBJ2-3, with 8 bases that match TRBD2. The chain's CDR3 is CASSVSNSGADTQYF. DNA for the CDR3: TGTGCCAGCAGCGTAAGTAATAGCGGGGCAGATACGCAGTATTTT.